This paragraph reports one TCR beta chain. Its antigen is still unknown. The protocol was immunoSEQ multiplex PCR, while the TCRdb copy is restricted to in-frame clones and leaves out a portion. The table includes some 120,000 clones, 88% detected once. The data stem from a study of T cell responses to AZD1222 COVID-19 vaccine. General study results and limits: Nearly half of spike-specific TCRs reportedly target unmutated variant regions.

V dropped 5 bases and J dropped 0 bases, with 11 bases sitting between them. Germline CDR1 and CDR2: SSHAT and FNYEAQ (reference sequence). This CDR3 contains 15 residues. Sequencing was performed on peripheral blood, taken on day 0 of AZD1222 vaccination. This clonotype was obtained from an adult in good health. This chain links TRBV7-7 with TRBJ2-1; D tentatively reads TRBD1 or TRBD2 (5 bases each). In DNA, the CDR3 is TGTGCCAGCAGCCGTGGGACGAGCTCCTACAATGAGCAGTTCTTC. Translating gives CASSRGTSSYNEQFF.